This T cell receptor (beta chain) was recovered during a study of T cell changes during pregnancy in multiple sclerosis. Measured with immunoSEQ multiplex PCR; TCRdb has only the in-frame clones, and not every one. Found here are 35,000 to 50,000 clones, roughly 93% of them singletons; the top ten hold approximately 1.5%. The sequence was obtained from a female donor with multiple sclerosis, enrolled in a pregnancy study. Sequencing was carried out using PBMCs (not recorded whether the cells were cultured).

This CDR3 reads CASSLVGSSGANVLTF. CDR3 DNA: TGCGCCAGCAGCTTGGTTGGAAGCTCTGGGGCCAACGTCCTGACTTTC. The chain links TRBV5-1 to TRBJ2-6; D is ambiguous. Germline V gives CDR1 SGHRS, CDR2 YFSETQ. V lost 0 bases and J 0 bases, leaving 7 bases between the germline ends. This CDR3 spans 16 amino acids.